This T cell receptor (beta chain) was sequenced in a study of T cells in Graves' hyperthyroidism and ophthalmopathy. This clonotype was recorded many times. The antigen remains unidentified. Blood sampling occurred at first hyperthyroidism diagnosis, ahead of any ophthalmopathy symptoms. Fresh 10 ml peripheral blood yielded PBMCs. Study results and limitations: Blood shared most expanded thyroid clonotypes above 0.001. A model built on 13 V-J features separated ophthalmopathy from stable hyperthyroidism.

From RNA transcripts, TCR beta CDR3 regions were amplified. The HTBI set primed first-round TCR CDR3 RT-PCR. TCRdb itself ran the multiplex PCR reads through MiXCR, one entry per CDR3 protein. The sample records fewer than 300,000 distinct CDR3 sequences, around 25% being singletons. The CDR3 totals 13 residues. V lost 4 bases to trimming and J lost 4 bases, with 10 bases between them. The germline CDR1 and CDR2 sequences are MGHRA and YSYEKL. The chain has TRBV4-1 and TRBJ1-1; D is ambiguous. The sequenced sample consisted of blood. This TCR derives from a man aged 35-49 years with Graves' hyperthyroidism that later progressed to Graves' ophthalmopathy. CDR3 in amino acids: CASSLLGSTEAFF. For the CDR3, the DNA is TGCGCCAGCAGCCTCCTCGGGAGCACTGAAGCTTTCTTT.